Sequencing of this TCR beta chain was carried out in a study of T-cell memory formation after mild COVID-19. Study in general: Largely donor-specific sequence clusters came from two donors.

TCRdb reprocessed the 5' RACE reads via MiXCR and lists one record per CDR3 protein. The table has about 470,000 distinct CDR3 sequences, around a sixth seen once. CDR3 length: 13 amino acids. Germline CDR1 reads SSHAT; CDR2 reads FNYEAQ (reference sequence). As for this clonotype: Its antigen remains unknown. A junction boundary mismatches the germline segment, possibly from a read error.

Notes on the study in general: Chiefly within CM and EM were the contracting CD4+ clones; CD8+ ones were within EMRA.

What was sequenced was PBMCs or a T cell subset sorted from them (not recorded which). The rearrangement uses TRBV7-7 and TRBJ2-5; D remains unclear. This clonotype originated in an adult woman who had mild COVID-19 (a few samples of this study predate the infection). Cell type and time point are not known. The CDR3 loop reads CASSFGPRETQYF. The CDR3 bases are TGTGCTAGCAGCTTCGGGCCCCGGGAGACCCAGTACTTC.